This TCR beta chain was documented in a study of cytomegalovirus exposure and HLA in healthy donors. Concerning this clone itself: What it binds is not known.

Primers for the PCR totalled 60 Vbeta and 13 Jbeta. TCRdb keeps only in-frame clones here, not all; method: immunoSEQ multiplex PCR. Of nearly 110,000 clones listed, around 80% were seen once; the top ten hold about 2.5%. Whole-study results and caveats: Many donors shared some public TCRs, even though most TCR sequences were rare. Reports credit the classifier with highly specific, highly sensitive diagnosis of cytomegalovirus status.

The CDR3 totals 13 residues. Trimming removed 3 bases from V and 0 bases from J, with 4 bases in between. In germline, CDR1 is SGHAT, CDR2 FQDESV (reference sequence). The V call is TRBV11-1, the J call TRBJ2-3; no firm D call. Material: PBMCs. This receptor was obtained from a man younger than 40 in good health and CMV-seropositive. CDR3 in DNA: TGTGCCAGCAGCTTCGGGAGCACAGATACGCAGTATTTT. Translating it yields CASSFGSTDTQYF.